One and the same sample provided the 21 T cell receptor beta chains below, sequenced in a study of CD8+CD57+ T cells in acquired aplastic anemia. Sequencing involved patients with CD8+CD57+ cell expansion previously shown by flow cytometry. Profiling that covered TCR beta VDJ and CDR3 relied on genomic DNA as its template. TCRdb reprocessed the reads via MiXCR and lists one record per CDR3 protein. The repertoire holds a few hundred thousand distinct CDR3 sequences, with under 40% as singletons. Sequences were obtained from sorted CD4+, CD8+, or CD8+CD57+ T cells (not recorded which) from PBMCs. The receptors come from a human donor with aplastic anemia.

The table lists this clonotype with many counts. V is TRBV29-1 and J is TRBJ2-1; D unresolved. This CDR3 has 14 residues. Trimming took off 1 base at V and 7 bases at J, with 14 bases between the two ends. Per the germline V gene, CDR1 is SQVTM and CDR2 is ANQGSEA. The CDR3 DNA sequence: TGCAGCGTTGAAGGAAGGTTAAGTGATAATGAGCAGTTCTTC. It translates to CSVEGRLSDNEQFF.

This chain links TRBV10-3 with TRBJ1-6; 8 bases are shared with TRBD1. Germline values: CDR1 ENHRY, CDR2 SYGVKD. After removal of 5 bases from V and 10 bases from J, the junction contained 10 bases not matched to a gene. The CDR3 contains 15 residues. CDR3 protein: CAISKRQGIGSPLHF. CDR3 bases: TGTGCCATCAGTAAACGACAGGGGATAGGGTCACCCCTCCACTTT.

V is TRBV6-2 or TRBV6-3 and J is TRBJ1-1, with 7 bases matching TRBD1. This CDR3 is 13 amino acids long. Trimming cost V 7 bases and J 4 bases; bases outside gene matches: 6. Germline V gene data show CDR1 as MNHEY and CDR2 as SVGEGT. CDR3 sequence: CASTDREGTEAFF. The CDR3 DNA sequence: TGTGCCAGCACAGACAGGGAAGGCACTGAAGCTTTCTTT.

About this clonotype: One junction end does not reproduce the germline sequence, and a read error may be involved. The CDR3 protein is CRATGLAGDTQYF. The CDR3 nucleotides are TGCCGTGCAACGGGACTAGCGGGAGATACGCAGTATTTT. J is TRBJ2-3 and V is TRBV20-1, with 12 bases fitting TRBD2. The CDR3 has 13 residues. CDR1 and CDR2 from the germline V gene are DFQATT and SNEGSKA (reference sequence).

The V call is TRBV10-3, the J call TRBJ2-1, with 9 bases identical to TRBD1. The germline CDR1 and CDR2 sequences are ENHRY and SYGVKD. The CDR3 has 15 amino acids. The V segment lost 7 bases and the J segment 4 bases; nucleotides outside the gene matches: 8. This CDR3 reads CAIKPTGGAYNEQFF. Here the CDR3 DNA reads TGTGCCATCAAACCTACAGGGGGCGCTTACAATGAGCAGTTCTTC.

This clonotype was detected only a few times. This may come from a read error, since a much larger clone is one base off. The CDR3 DNA is TGTGCCAGTAGTATAAGCGGGGCCGCCCCCTACGAGCAGTGCTTC. It is translated as CASSISGAAPYEQCF. This sequence joins TRBV19 and TRBJ2-7, with TRBD2 identical over 7 bases. The germline gives CDR1 LNHDA, CDR2 SQIVND (reference sequence). This CDR3 is 15 amino acids long.

This clonotype occurred many times. The chain employs TRBV9 and TRBJ1-6; D is ambiguous. Trimming cost V 3 bases and J 5 bases, with 9 bases left between them. This CDR3 contains 14 residues. Germline V gives CDR1 SGDLS, CDR2 YYNGEE. CDR3 protein: CASSAGTNNSPLHF. The CDR3 DNA is TGTGCCAGCAGCGCGGGAACTAATAATTCACCCCTCCACTTT.

The CDR3 sequence is CATSRDATGSYEQYF. Here the CDR3 DNA reads TGTGCCACCAGCAGAGATGCAACGGGGAGCTACGAGCAGTACTTC. The J gene is TRBJ2-7, the V gene TRBV15, with TRBD2 as a possible D gene (5 bases). V was clipped by 0 bases and J by 3 bases, with 12 bases between them. The CDR3 sequence is 15 residues long. The germline V gene has CDR1 LNHNV and CDR2 YYDKDF (reference sequence).

This clonotype was detected ten times or more. This chain uses TRBV20-1 with TRBJ1-5; D uncertain. Germline CDR1 reads DFQATT; CDR2 reads SNEGSKA (reference sequence). Trimming took off 3 bases at V and 4 bases at J, with 13 bases between the two ends. CDR3 size: 14 residues. The CDR3 bases are TGCAGTGCTAGCCCCAACAGCCCAAATCAGCCCCAGCATTTT. This gives the protein CSASPNSPNQPQHF.

At least ten counts were recorded for this clonotype. The chain recombines TRBV13 with TRBJ2-7; 9 nucleotides align to TRBD1. The CDR3 sequence is 14 residues long. Germline V gene sequence: CDR1 PRHDT, CDR2 FYEKMQ (reference sequence). Germline trimming cut 6 bases from V and 3 bases from J; bases unmatched to any gene: 6. CDR3 DNA: TGTGCCAGCAGAAAACAGGGGGCCCTCTACGAGCAGTACTTC. It is translated as CASRKQGALYEQYF.

The rearrangement links TRBV9 to TRBJ2-7; 8 nucleotides agree with TRBD2. Trimming removed 4 bases from V and 6 bases from J; junction bases left unmatched: 18. Per germline, CDR1 SGDLS and CDR2 YYNGEE. The CDR3 sequence is 17 residues long. The CDR3 coding sequence is TGTGCCAGCAGCCCAACCCCCTCGGGGGGGCTCATGCGCGAGCAGTACTTC. Translating it yields CASSPTPSGGLMREQYF.

This clonotype was seen more than once but under ten times. The chain uses TRBV5-1 and TRBJ1-2, with D maybe TRBD1 (5 bases). CDR1 and CDR2 from the germline V gene are SGHRS and YFSETQ. The CDR3 is 18 amino acids. V lost 1 base and J 6 bases, leaving 25 bases between the germline ends. This CDR3 is CASSLYGTAELQFDGYTF. The CDR3 bases are TGCGCCAGCAGCTTGTATGGGACGGCAGAACTTCAATTTGATGGCTACACCTTC.

Remarks on this clonotype: It is likely a read error, because the conserved phenylalanine at the end of the CDR3 is missing. The chain joins TRBV2 to TRBJ1-1; 9 nucleotides match TRBD1. CDR3 length: 16 amino acids. Looked up from germline, CDR1 is SNHLY and CDR2 is FYNNEI. Unmatched junction bases numbered 14, after V lost 8 bases and J lost 4 bases. CDR3 DNA sequence: TGTGCCAGCGACGGGACAGGGCTTATCGGGGGCACTGAAGCTTTCGTT. This encodes CASDGTGLIGGTEAFV.

The chain recombines TRBV7-3 with TRBJ2-5; D may correspond to TRBD1 or TRBD2 (7 bases each). Trimming stripped 5 bases from V and 5 bases from J, with 18 bases between. CDR3 length equals 15 residues. Germline assignment: CDR1 SGHTA and CDR2 FQGTGA. The CDR3 sequence: CASSPGGASYETQYF. The CDR3 DNA reads as TGTGCCAGCAGCCCAGGGGGGGCGTCGTATGAGACCCAGTACTTC.

In this sample, this clonotype turned up once. The V gene is TRBV2, the J gene TRBJ2-5; 11 nucleotides agree with TRBD2. The CDR3 consists of 14 residues. CDR1 and CDR2 from the germline V gene are SNHLY and FYNNEI. V trimming: 10 bases; J trimming: 5 bases; junction bases outside the gene matches: 9. CDR3 coding DNA: TGTGCCATTAATAGCGGGGGGGCTGCGGAGACCCAGTACTTC. Its protein is CAINSGGAAETQYF.

As concerns this clonotype: This CDR3 is missing its conserved last phenylalanine or tryptophan, likely due to a read error. The limits of the CDR3 on the DNA are not certain, so only TCRdb's listed CDR3 is given. The chain employs TRBV10-3 and TRBJ1-6. Both ends counted, the CDR3 spans 8 residues. CDR1 and CDR2 (germline): ENHRY, SYGVKD. CDR3 protein: CAISPLQP.

The CDR3 here is CASSPRASGEGETQYF. In DNA form, the CDR3 reads TGTGCCAGCAGTCCCCGGGCTAGCGGGGAGGGAGAGACCCAGTACTTC. The rearrangement joins TRBV6-1 to TRBJ2-5, with 9 bases aligning to TRBD2. Germline CDR1 MNHNS, CDR2 SASEGT. J was trimmed by 4 bases and V by 5 bases; bases with no gene match: 11. This CDR3 comprises 16 residues.

Ten or more counts support this clonotype. This sequence joins TRBV29-1 and TRBJ2-5; 12 nucleotides match TRBD1. There are 15 residues in the CDR3. CDR1 SQVTM and CDR2 ANQGSEA come from the germline V gene. V lost 7 bases to trimming and J lost 5 bases; unmatched junction nucleotides: 11. The CDR3 DNA is TGCAGCGCCTCCACCGGGACAGGGGGCGCGGAGACCCAGTACTTC. Translated: CSASTGTGGAETQYF.

This clonotype was observed many times. V gene TRBV6-1 combines with J gene TRBJ2-7; the match to TRBD2 covers 8 bases. Germline trimming cut 10 bases from V and 6 bases from J; bases unmatched to any gene: 11. Germline V gene lookup returns CDR1 MNHNS and CDR2 SASEGT. CDR3 length equals 13 residues. The CDR3 is CAIGRGGLSEQYF. CDR3 in DNA: TGTGCCATTGGCCGGGGGGGCCTAAGCGAGCAGTACTTC.

This chain uses TRBV5-1 with TRBJ1-2; D ambiguous. V was cut by 4 bases and J by 7 bases, with 17 bases left in between. The CDR3 length is 14 residues. Germline CDR1 reads SGHRS; CDR2 reads YFSETQ. CDR3 sequence: CASSPTESGGGYTF. The DNA for the CDR3 is TGCGCCAGCAGCCCGACCGAATCAGGCGGTGGCTACACCTTC.

In its sample, this clonotype was seen a few times. The gene calls are TRBV6-1 and TRBJ2-5; the D is unclear. The V end lost 4 bases, the J end lost 4 bases, and 10 bases lay between the germline ends. This CDR3 comprises 13 residues. The germline CDR1 and CDR2 sequences are MNHNS and SASEGT. DNA of the CDR3: TGTGCCAGCAGTGTTGGGTCGGTAGAGACCCAGTACTTC. Amino acid sequence: CASSVGSVETQYF.